This is a list of T cell receptor beta chains from one sample in a study of shared clonotypes between healthy human individuals. The assay was immunoSEQ multiplex PCR, and TCRdb's table has in-frame clones only and misses some. This table has millions of clones, approximately 95% appearing once. Input material: naive CD8+ T cells sorted from blood. The source of these receptors is a man younger than 35 in good health. Each CDR3 is given with its conserved first and last residue. The order of the fields is CDR3 protein, CDR3 DNA, J gene, D gene, V gene, clone size. The D gene is left open where the match is weak. Only part of the rows carry a size: once, few, many, or a class if the clone is expanded.

CASSLTPLGQAGGYTF,TGTGCCAGCAGTTTAACCCCCCTGGGACAGGCGGGCGGCTACACCTTC,TRBJ1-2,TRBD1,TRBV28,.
CASSLFRELNTGELFF,TGTGCCAGCAGCTTATTTAGGGAGTTAAACACCGGGGAGCTGTTTTTT,TRBJ2-2,.,TRBV7-2,.
CAWARGRGWTGELFF,TGTGCCTGGGCGAGGGGTAGGGGATGGACCGGGGAGCTGTTTTTT,TRBJ2-2,.,TRBV30,.
CASSGSEPEETQYF,TGTGCCAGCAGCGGGTCGGAGCCCGAAGAGACCCAGTACTTC,TRBJ2-5,.,TRBV5-6,.
CASSYSTSGTRETQYF,TGTGCCAGCAGTTACTCGACTAGCGGGACCCGAGAGACCCAGTACTTC,TRBJ2-5,TRBD2,TRBV6-5,.
CASSPGPGQLNTEAFF,TGTGCCAGCAGCCCAGGGCCGGGACAGTTGAACACTGAAGCTTTCTTT,TRBJ1-1,TRBD1,TRBV7-9,.
CASSWDRITTEAFF,TGTGCCAGCAGCTGGGACAGAATAACCACTGAAGCTTTCTTT,TRBJ1-1,TRBD1,TRBV5-6,.
CASSWGLGTEAFF,TGTGCCAGTAGTTGGGGGCTGGGCACTGAAGCTTTCTTT,TRBJ1-1,.,TRBV19,.
CASSGQGIFTGELFF,TGTGCCAGCAGCGGACAGGGAATCTTTACCGGGGAGCTGTTTTTT,TRBJ2-2,TRBD1,TRBV6-5,.
CASSPPLGQQETQYF,TGTGCCAGCAGTCCGCCCCTTGGGCAGCAAGAGACCCAGTACTTC,TRBJ2-5,.,TRBV28,.
CAISDDIGYEQYF,TGTGCCATCAGTGATGACATAGGTTACGAGCAGTACTTC,TRBJ2-7,.,TRBV10-3,.
CASSLGAAGVSSYEQYF,TGTGCCAGCAGCTTAGGAGCGGCAGGCGTTAGCTCCTACGAGCAGTACTTC,TRBJ2-7,.,TRBV7-6,.
CASSPPKDAEWTDTQYF,TGTGCCAGCTCACCACCGAAGGATGCGGAATGGACAGATACGCAGTATTTT,TRBJ2-3,.,TRBV18,.
CASSLTGTASSNTEAFF,TGTGCCAGCAGCTTGACCGGGACAGCCTCCTCGAACACTGAAGCTTTCTTT,TRBJ1-1,TRBD1,TRBV9,.
CASSLGEYEQYF,TGTGCCAGCAGCTTAGGGGAGTACGAGCAGTACTTC,TRBJ2-7,.,TRBV11-2,once
CASSFGGSNTEAFF,TGTGCCAGCAGTTTCGGGGGCTCGAACACTGAAGCTTTCTTT,TRBJ1-1,.,TRBV27,.
CASSLALSGGIPYNEQFF,TGTGCCAGCAGCTTAGCGTTGAGCGGGGGGATTCCCTACAATGAGCAGTTCTTC,TRBJ2-1,TRBD2,TRBV7-8,.
CASSSQSRTGDEQYF,TGTGCCAGCAGTTCCCAGAGTCGGACAGGAGACGAGCAGTACTTC,TRBJ2-7,TRBD1,TRBV9,.
CASSFPARGTNTEAFF,TGTGCCAGCAGTTTCCCCGCCCGGGGGACGAACACTGAAGCTTTCTTT,TRBJ1-1,.,TRBV28,.
CASSYVQLQSPLHF,TGTGCCAGCAGCTACGTACAGCTTCAGTCACCCCTCCACTTT,TRBJ1-6,.,TRBV7-2,.
CASVEPNYGYTF,TGTGCCAGCGTTGAACCCAACTATGGCTACACCTTC,TRBJ1-2,.,TRBV7-9,.
CASSESRSGTEAFF,TGCGCCAGCAGTGAAAGCCGATCCGGCACTGAAGCTTTCTTT,TRBJ1-1,.,TRBV10-1,.
CASSLAPHYEQYF,TGTGCCAGCAGCTTAGCACCTCACTACGAGCAGTACTTC,TRBJ2-7,.,TRBV11-3,.
CASSARTGSDSTGELFF,TGTGCCAGCAGCGCCCGGACAGGGAGTGATAGCACCGGGGAGCTGTTTTTT,TRBJ2-2,TRBD1,TRBV9,.